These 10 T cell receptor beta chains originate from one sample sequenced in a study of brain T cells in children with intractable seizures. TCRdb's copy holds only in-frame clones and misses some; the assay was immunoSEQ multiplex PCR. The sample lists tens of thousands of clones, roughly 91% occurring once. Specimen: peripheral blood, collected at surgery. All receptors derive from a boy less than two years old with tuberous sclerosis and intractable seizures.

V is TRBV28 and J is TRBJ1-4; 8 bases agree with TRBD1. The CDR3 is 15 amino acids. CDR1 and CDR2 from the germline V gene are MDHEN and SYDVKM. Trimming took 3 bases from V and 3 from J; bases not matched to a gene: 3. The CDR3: CASSLQGAANEKLFF. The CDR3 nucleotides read TGTGCCAGCAGTTTGCAGGGGGCAGCTAATGAAAAACTGTTTTTT.

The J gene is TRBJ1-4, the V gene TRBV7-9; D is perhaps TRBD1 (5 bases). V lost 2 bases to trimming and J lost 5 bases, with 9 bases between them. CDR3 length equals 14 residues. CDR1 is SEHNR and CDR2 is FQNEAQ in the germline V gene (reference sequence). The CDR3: CASSLWGENEKLFF. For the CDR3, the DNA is TGTGCCAGCAGCTTATGGGGCGAGAATGAAAAACTGTTTTTT.

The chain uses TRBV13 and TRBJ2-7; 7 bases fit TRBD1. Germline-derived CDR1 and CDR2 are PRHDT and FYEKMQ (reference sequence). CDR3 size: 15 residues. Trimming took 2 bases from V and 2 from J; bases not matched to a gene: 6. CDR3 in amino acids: CASSLRLTGAYEQYF. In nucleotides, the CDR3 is TGTGCCAGCAGCTTAAGACTCACAGGGGCCTACGAGCAGTACTTC.

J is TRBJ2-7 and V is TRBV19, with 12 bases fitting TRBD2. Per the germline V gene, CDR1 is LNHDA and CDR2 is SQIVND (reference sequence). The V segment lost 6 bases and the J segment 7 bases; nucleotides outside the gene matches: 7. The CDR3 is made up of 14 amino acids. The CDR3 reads CASRMTSGRGEQYF. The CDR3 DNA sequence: TGTGCCAGTAGGATGACTAGCGGGAGAGGGGAGCAGTACTTC. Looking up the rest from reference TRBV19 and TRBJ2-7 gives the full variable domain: DGGITQSPKYLFRKEGQNVTLSCEQNLNHDAMYWYRQDPGQGLRLIYYSQIVNDFQKGDIAEGYSVSREKKESFPLTVTSAQKNPTAFYLCASRMTSGRGEQYFGPGTRLTVT.

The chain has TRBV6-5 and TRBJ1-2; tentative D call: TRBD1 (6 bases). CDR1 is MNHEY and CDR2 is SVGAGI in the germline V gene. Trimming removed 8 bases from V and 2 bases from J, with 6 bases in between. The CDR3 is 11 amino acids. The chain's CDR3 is CASGTNYGYTF. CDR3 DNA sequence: TGTGCCAGCGGGACAAACTATGGCTACACCTTC.

The CDR3 protein is CAFDRGLDTEAFF. The CDR3 DNA is TGTGCCTTCGACAGGGGATTGGACACTGAAGCTTTCTTT. V gene TRBV30 combines with J gene TRBJ1-1; 8 bases agree with TRBD1. Germline V CDR1 and CDR2: GTSNPN, SVGIG (reference sequence). This CDR3 is built from 13 residues. V shed 7 bases and J 3 bases; nucleotides not matched to a gene: 7. Combining the CDR3 with reference TRBV30 and TRBJ1-1 gives the whole variable domain SQTIHQWPATLVQPVGSPLSLECTVEGTSNPNLYWYRQAAGRGLQLLFYSVGIGQISSEVPQNLSASRPQDRQFILSSKKLLLSDSGFYLCAFDRGLDTEAFFGQGTRLTVV.

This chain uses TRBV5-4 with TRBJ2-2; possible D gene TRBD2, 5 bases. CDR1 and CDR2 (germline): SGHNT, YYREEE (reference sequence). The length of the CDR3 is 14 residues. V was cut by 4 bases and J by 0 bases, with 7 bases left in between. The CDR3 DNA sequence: TGTGCCAGCAGCCCCGGGACGAACACCGGGGAGCTGTTTTTT. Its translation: CASSPGTNTGELFF. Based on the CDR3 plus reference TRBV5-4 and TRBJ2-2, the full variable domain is ETGVTQSPTHLIKTRGQQVTLRCSSQSGHNTVSWYQQALGQGPQFIFQYYREEENGRGNFPPRFSGLQFPNYSSELNVNALELDDSALYLCASSPGTNTGELFFGEGSRLTVL.

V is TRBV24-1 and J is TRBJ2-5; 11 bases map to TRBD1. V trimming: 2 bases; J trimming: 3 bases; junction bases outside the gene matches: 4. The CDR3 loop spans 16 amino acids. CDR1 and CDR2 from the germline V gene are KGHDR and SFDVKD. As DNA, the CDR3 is TGTGCCACCAGTGATTCGAGGACAGGGGGCGAAGAGACCCAGTACTTC. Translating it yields CATSDSRTGGEETQYF.

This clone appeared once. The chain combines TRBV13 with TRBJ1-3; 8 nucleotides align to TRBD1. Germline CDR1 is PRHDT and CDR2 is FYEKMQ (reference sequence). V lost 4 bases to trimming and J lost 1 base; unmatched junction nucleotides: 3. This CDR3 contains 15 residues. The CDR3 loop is CASSSTGGSGNTIYF. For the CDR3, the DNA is TGTGCCAGCAGCTCTACAGGGGGATCTGGAAACACCATATATTTT.

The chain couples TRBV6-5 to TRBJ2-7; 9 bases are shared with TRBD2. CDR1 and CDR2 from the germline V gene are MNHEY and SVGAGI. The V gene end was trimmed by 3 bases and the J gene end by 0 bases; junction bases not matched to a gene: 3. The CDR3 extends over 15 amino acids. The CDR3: CASSYAGGTSYEQYF. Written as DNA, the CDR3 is TGTGCCAGCAGTTATGCGGGGGGGACCTCCTACGAGCAGTACTTC.